Reported below is one TCR beta chain. Antigen: not known. The data stem from a study of cytomegalovirus exposure and HLA in healthy donors. V dropped 3 bases and J dropped 6 bases, with 18 bases sitting between them. Germline values: CDR1 MNHNS, CDR2 SASEGT. The CDR3 is made up of 16 amino acids. The method was immunoSEQ multiplex PCR; TCRdb's version includes in-frame clones alone and lacks a portion of them. The data show some 250,000 clones, about 92% seen once. General study results and limits: Most TCR sequences proved rare, with some public TCRs found in many donors.

The chain employs TRBV6-1 and TRBJ1-5; D might be TRBD1 (6 bases). Sample: PBMCs. The clonotype comes from a woman aged 25 to 39 in good health and CMV-seronegative. The CDR3: CASSDTLAGASQPQHF. The CDR3 region has the DNA TGTGCCAGCAGTGATACCCTGGCGGGGGCCAGTCAGCCCCAGCATTTT.